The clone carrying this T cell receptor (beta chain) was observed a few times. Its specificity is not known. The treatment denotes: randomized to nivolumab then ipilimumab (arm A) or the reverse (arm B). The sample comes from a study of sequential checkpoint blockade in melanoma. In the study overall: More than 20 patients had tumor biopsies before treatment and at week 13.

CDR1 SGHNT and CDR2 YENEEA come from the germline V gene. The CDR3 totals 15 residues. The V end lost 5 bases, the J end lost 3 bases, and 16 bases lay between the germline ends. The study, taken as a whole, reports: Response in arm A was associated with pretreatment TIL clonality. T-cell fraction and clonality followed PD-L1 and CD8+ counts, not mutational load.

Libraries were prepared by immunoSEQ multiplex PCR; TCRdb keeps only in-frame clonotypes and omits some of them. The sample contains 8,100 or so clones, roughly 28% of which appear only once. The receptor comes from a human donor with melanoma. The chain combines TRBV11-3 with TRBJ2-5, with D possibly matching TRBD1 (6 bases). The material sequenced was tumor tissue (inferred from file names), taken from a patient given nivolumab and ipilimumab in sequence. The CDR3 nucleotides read TGTGCCAGCAGCCGGACAGATCTTCCGGAAGAGACCCAGTACTTC. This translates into CASSRTDLPEETQYF.